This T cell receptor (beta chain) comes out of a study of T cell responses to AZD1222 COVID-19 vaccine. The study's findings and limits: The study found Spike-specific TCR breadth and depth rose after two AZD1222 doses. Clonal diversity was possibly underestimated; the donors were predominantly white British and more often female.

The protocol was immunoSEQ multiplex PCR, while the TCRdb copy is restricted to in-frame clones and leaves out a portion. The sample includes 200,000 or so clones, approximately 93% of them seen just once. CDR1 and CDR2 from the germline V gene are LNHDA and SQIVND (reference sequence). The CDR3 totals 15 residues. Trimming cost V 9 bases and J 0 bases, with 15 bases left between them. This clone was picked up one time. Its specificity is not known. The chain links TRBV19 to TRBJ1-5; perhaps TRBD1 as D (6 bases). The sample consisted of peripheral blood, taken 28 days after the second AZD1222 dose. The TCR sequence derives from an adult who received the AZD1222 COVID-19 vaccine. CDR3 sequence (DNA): TGTGCCAGCTCTCGACAGGCCCATAGCAATCAGCCCCAGCATTTT. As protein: CASSRQAHSNQPQHF. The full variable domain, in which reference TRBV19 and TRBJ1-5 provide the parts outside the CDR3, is DGGITQSPKYLFRKEGQNVTLSCEQNLNHDAMYWYRQDPGQGLRLIYYSQIVNDFQKGDIAEGYSVSREKKESFPLTVTSAQKNPTAFYLCASSRQAHSNQPQHFGDGTRLSIL.